This passage covers 20 T cell receptor beta chains from one sample sequenced in a study of molecular identifiers for immune sequencing clone quantification. Using its own MiXCR run on the PCR reads, TCRdb lists one record per CDR3 protein. The sample contains some 590,000 distinct CDR3 sequences, about 25% of which appear only once. The sample consisted of naive CD8+ T cells from blood, with Jurkat cell RNA spiked in. Subset described: FACS-sorted CD8+CD4-CCR7+CD45RA+ naive T cells. The receptor source for this set is a human donor in good health. Some libraries in this study had Jurkat cell RNA spiked in.

With regard to this clonotype: A much larger clone differs by one base, so this may be a read error. The chain carries TRBV2 and TRBJ1-5, with no clear D. Trimming pared 6 bases from V and 0 bases from J, leaving 9 bases between. The germline CDR1 and CDR2 sequences are SNHLY and FYNNEI. The CDR3 length is 14 residues. The CDR3 loop reads CASRAAYSNQPQHF. The CDR3 nucleotides read TGTGCCAGCAGGGCAGCCTATAGCAATCAGCCCCAGCATTTT.

The gene calls are TRBV7-3 and TRBJ1-6, with no clear D. Trimming removed 1 base from V and 7 bases from J, with 8 bases in between. The CDR3 totals 14 residues. The germline gives CDR1 SGHTA, CDR2 FQGTGA. The CDR3 region is CASSLNPANSPLHF. The CDR3 DNA reads TGTGCCAGCAGCTTAAATCCAGCGAATTCACCCCTCCACTTT.

The CDR3 protein is CASSRWGEQFF. CDR3 in DNA: TGTGCCAGCAGCCGATGGGGTGAGCAGTTCTTC. This sequence joins TRBV28 and TRBJ2-1; D ambiguous. Germline values: CDR1 MDHEN, CDR2 SYDVKM. The length of the CDR3 is 11 residues. Trimming took off 6 bases at V and 9 bases at J, with 9 bases between the two ends.

The table lists this clonotype with many counts. This chain uses TRBV7-9 with TRBJ1-4; tentative D call: TRBD1 (5 bases). CDR1 and CDR2 (germline): SEHNR, FQNEAQ (reference sequence). This CDR3 spans 14 amino acids. V was pared by 0 bases and J by 11 bases, with 13 bases between. The CDR3 loop is CASSLAGEFGKLFF. Written as DNA, the CDR3 is TGTGCCAGCAGCTTAGCGGGGGAGTTCGGGAAACTGTTTTTT.

This clonotype appeared many times. The chain has TRBV9 and TRBJ2-3; D is perhaps TRBD1 (6 bases). The CDR3 covers 16 residues. CDR1 is SGDLS, CDR2 YYNGEE, per germline. The V end was cut by 4 bases, the J end by 3 bases, with 18 bases between. CDR3 DNA sequence: TGTGCCAGCAGCATGGACAGTGTATTCGAGACAGATACGCAGTATTTT. It encodes CASSMDSVFETDTQYF.

The sample holds a few counts of this clonotype. The chain is built from TRBV18 and TRBJ1-1, with D perhaps TRBD1 (5 bases). This CDR3 spans 13 amino acids. V shed 0 bases and J shed 10 bases, with 12 bases lying between them. Germline values: CDR1 KGHSH, CDR2 LQKENI. CDR3: CASSPPDNLAAFF. The CDR3 DNA sequence: TGTGCCAGCTCACCACCGGACAATCTTGCAGCTTTCTTT.

The count of this clonotype is one. Its ends do not fully match the called genes, so a read error is possible. The chain is built from TRBV5-6 and TRBJ2-7; no clear D gene. The CDR3 sequence is 15 residues long. In germline, CDR1 is SGHDT, CDR2 YYEEEE. Here the CDR3 reads CASSLGFSVAIEQDF. Here the CDR3 DNA reads TGTGCCAGCAGCTTGGGATTTTCGGTTGCGATCGAGCAGGACTTC.

There are many counts of this clonotype. The chain combines TRBV7-2 with TRBJ1-1; possibly TRBD1 for D (6 bases). The CDR3 loop spans 15 amino acids. Germline V CDR1 and CDR2: SGHTA, FQGNSA. Trimming removed 5 bases from V and 4 bases from J, with 17 bases in between. Here the CDR3 reads CASSRKQGLSTEAFF. Here the CDR3 DNA reads TGTGCCAGCAGCAGAAAACAGGGATTGAGCACTGAAGCTTTCTTT.

Note on this clonotype: This may come from a read error, since a much larger clone is one base off. V is TRBV28 and J is TRBJ2-3, with TRBD2 matching 7 bases. The length of the CDR3 is 14 residues. Looked up from germline, CDR1 is MDHEN and CDR2 is SYDVKM. Unmatched junction bases numbered 5, after V lost 6 bases and J lost 2 bases. The CDR3 here is CASSGLVHTDTQYF. The DNA of the CDR3 is TGTGCCAGCAGCGGACTAGTGCACACAGATACGCAGTATTTT.

This chain links TRBV15 with TRBJ2-5; TRBD1 matches at 9 bases. Germline CDR1 LNHNV, CDR2 YYDKDF (reference sequence). The CDR3 totals 16 residues. V shed 0 bases, J shed 5 bases, and the junction held 7 bases outside the gene matches. Here the CDR3 DNA reads TGTGCCACCAGCAGAGACAGGACAGGGGTGGTGGAGACCCAGTACTTC. Its protein product is CATSRDRTGVVETQYF.

This clonotype showed up just once. The chain joins TRBV20-1 to TRBJ2-5; the D gene is possibly TRBD2 (6 bases). Per germline, CDR1 DFQATT and CDR2 SNEGSKA (reference sequence). CDR3 size: 15 residues. V was trimmed by 0 bases and J by 9 bases, leaving 20 bases between them. CDR3 region: CSARDGFGLYEPQYF. DNA of the CDR3: TGCAGTGCTAGAGATGGTTTTGGACTATACGAGCCCCAGTACTTC.

Concerning this clonotype: A much larger clone differs from this one at a single base, so this may be a read error. The chain employs TRBV7-2 and TRBJ1-4; D not resolved. Germline V gene sequence: CDR1 SGHTA, CDR2 FQGNSA. The CDR3 is 15 amino acids. CDR3 DNA sequence: TGTGCCAGCAGCTCCGCTCATGCAACTAATGAAGAACTGTTTTTT. Translating it yields CASSSAHATNEELFF. Drawing the rest from reference TRBV7-2 and TRBJ1-4, the complete variable domain is GAGVSQSPSNKVTEKGKDVELRCDPISGHTALYWYRQSLGQGLEFLIYFQGNSAPDKSGLPSDRFSAERTGGSVSTLTIQRTQQEDSAVYLCASSSAHATNEELFFGSGTQLSVL.

As concerns this clonotype: In this CDR3 the conserved last residue, phenylalanine or tryptophan, is missing, so a read error is likely. The chain couples TRBV5-4 to TRBJ2-7; D is unresolved. V gave up 0 bases and J gave up 1 base, with 8 bases separating them. Germline assignment: CDR1 SGHNT and CDR2 YYREEE (reference sequence). The CDR3 has 14 residues. CDR3 DNA sequence: TGTGCCAGCAGCTTGGCCGATTTATCCTACGAGCAGTACCTC. Its protein is CASSLADLSYEQYL.

This clonotype was detected a few times. The chain joins TRBV20-1 to TRBJ2-7; D is perhaps TRBD1 or TRBD2 (5 bases each). V lost 0 bases and J 1 base, leaving 10 bases between the germline ends. Germline V CDR1 and CDR2: DFQATT, SNEGSKA (reference sequence). This CDR3 spans 14 amino acids. CDR3 DNA sequence: TGCAGTGCTAGAGATCGAGGGGAATCCTACGAGCAGTACTTC. Translated: CSARDRGESYEQYF.

On this clonotype itself: A much larger clone lies a single base off, so this may be a read error. The CDR3: CACQGQESSYNEQLF. Here the CDR3 DNA reads TGTGCCTGCCAGGGACAGGAAAGCTCCTACAATGAGCAGCTCTTC. The J gene is TRBJ2-1, the V gene TRBV30; TRBD1 agrees at 8 bases. This CDR3 spans 15 amino acids. Germline CDR1 is GTSNPN and CDR2 is SVGIG (reference sequence).

The chain joins TRBV6-4 to TRBJ2-4; no firm D call. CDR1 is MRHNA, CDR2 SNTAGT, per germline. Trimming removed 10 bases from V and 4 bases from J, with 14 bases in between. The CDR3 is 13 amino acids. Here the CDR3 DNA reads TGTGCCACCCCCTCCGGGCGGAAAAACATTCAGTACTTC. As protein: CATPSGRKNIQYF.

This clonotype was seen repeatedly, ten times or more. The chain joins TRBV7-6 to TRBJ2-5, with TRBD2 matching 7 bases. Germline V gene sequence: CDR1 SGHVS, CDR2 FNYEAQ. The CDR3 contains 13 residues. With V trimmed by 6 bases and J by 5 bases, 6 bases remained unmatched. The CDR3 DNA sequence: TGTGCCAGCAGACCAGCGGGAAGCGAGACCCAGTACTTC. It translates to CASRPAGSETQYF.

This clonotype was observed at least ten times. The rearrangement joins TRBV7-2 to TRBJ2-3, with no clear D. V was trimmed by 1 base and J by 2 bases, leaving 7 bases between them. In germline, CDR1 is SGHTA, CDR2 FQGNSA. CDR3 size: 14 residues. In DNA, the CDR3 is TGTGCCAGCAGCTTAGAATTTGACACAGATACGCAGTATTTT. As protein: CASSLEFDTDTQYF. The whole variable domain, filled in from reference TRBV7-2 and TRBJ2-3, reads GAGVSQSPSNKVTEKGKDVELRCDPISGHTALYWYRQSLGQGLEFLIYFQGNSAPDKSGLPSDRFSAERTGGSVSTLTIQRTQQEDSAVYLCASSLEFDTDTQYFGPGTRLTVL.

This clonotype has a count of ten or more. The chain has TRBV29-1 and TRBJ2-1; D is perhaps TRBD2 (6 bases). Germline-derived CDR1 and CDR2 are SQVTM and ANQGSEA. The V end lost 1 base, the J end lost 12 bases, and 16 bases lay between the germline ends. The CDR3 runs to 13 residues. The CDR3 DNA sequence: TGCAGCGTTGAAGGGGGACTTTACATAGGGCAGTTCTTC. Protein sequence: CSVEGGLYIGQFF.

This clonotype appeared a few times. The chain combines TRBV6-2 or TRBV6-3 with TRBJ2-7; D is undetermined. Trimming took 4 bases from V and 3 from J, leaving 10 bases between them. The CDR3 loop spans 13 amino acids. The germline V gene has CDR1 MNHEY and CDR2 SVGEGT. The CDR3 nucleotides are TGTGCCAGCAGTTCCAGCCCATTCTACGAGCAGTACTTC. Protein product: CASSSSPFYEQYF.